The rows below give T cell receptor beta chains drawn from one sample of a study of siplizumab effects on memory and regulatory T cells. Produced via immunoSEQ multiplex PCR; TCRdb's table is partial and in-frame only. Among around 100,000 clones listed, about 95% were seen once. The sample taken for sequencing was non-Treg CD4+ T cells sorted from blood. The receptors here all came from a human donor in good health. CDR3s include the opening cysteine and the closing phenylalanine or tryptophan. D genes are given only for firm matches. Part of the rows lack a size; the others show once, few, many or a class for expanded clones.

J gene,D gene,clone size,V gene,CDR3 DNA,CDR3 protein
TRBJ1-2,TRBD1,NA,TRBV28,TGTGCCAGCAGTACAGGGGGCTATGGCTACACCTTC,CASSTGGYGYTF
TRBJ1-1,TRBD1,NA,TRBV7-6,TGTGCCAGCAGCCCCCGGACAGGGAGCAACACTGAAGCTTTCTTT,CASSPRTGSNTEAFF
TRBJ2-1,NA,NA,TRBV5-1,TGCGCCAGCAGTTTAGCCCTGTACAATGAGCAGTTCTTC,CASSLALYNEQFF
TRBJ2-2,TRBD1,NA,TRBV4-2,TGTGCCAGCAGACCGGGACAGGGGGACACCGGGGAGCTGTTTTTT,CASRPGQGDTGELFF
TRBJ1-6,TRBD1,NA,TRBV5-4,TGTGCCAGCAGCTATGGGACAGCAAAAAATAATTCACCCCTCCACTTT,CASSYGTAKNNSPLHF
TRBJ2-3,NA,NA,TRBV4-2,TGTGCCAGCAGCCCCAGGGGGGACTCCACAGATACGCAGTATTTT,CASSPRGDSTDTQYF
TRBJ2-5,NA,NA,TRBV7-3,TGTGCCAGCAGCTTGGGAGCACAAGAGACCCAGTACTTC,CASSLGAQETQYF
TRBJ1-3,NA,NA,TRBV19,TGTGCCAGTAGTATCCATGACAGCTCCCTCTCTGGAAACACCATATATTTT,CASSIHDSSLSGNTIYF
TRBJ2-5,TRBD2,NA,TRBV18,TGTGCCAGCTCACCGTGGACTAGCGGGCAAGAGACCCAGTACTTC,CASSPWTSGQETQYF
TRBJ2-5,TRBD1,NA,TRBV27,TGTGCCAGCAGACGTACTACAGGGGAATACCAAGAGACCCAGTACTTC,CASRRTTGEYQETQYF
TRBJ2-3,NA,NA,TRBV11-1,TGTGCCAGCAGCTTACAGTTCAGGGGGGACACAGATACGCAGTATTTT,CASSLQFRGDTDTQYF
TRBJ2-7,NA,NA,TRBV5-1,TGCGCCAGCAGCTCACTTGGTCGCGATCTAAGACCCTACGAGCAGTACTTC,CASSSLGRDLRPYEQYF
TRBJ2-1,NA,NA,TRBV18,TGTGCCAGCTCACCAGACATCAGCTCCTACAATGAGCAGTTCTTC,CASSPDISSYNEQFF
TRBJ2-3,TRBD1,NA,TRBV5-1,TGCGCCAGCAGCCTCCATAAGACAGGGGACACAGATACGCAGTATTTT,CASSLHKTGDTDTQYF
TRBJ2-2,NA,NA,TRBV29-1,TGCAGCGTCGGGCGGACGCAGAACACCGGGGAGCTGTTTTTT,CSVGRTQNTGELFF
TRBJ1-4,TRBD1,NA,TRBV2,TGTGCCAGCAGTGGAGAAAGGACAGGGGAAAAACTGTTTTTT,CASSGERTGEKLFF
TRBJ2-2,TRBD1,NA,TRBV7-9,TGTGCCAGCAGGCGACAGGGTCTGGACACCGGGGAGCTGTTTTTT,CASRRQGLDTGELFF
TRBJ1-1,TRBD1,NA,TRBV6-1,TGTGCCAGCAGACCGACAGGGGGCAAGTCTGAAGCTTTCTTT,CASRPTGGKSEAFF
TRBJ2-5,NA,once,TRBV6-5,TGTGCCAGCATGAAGGGGACGCAGCAAGAGACCCAGTACTTC,CASMKGTQQETQYF
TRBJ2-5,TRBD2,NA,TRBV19,TGTGCCAGGTACGGGACTAGCGGGAGAGGGCTGGAGGAGACCCAGTACTTC,CARYGTSGRGLEETQYF
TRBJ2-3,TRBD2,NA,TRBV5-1,TGCGCCAGCAGCCTTACCGGGACTATCTACACAGATACGCAGTATTTT,CASSLTGTIYTDTQYF
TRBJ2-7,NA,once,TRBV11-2,TGTGCCAGCAGCCCCGACTTTGCGGGAAAAGCTCTTTACGAGCAGTACTTC,CASSPDFAGKALYEQYF
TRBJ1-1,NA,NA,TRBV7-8,TGTGCCAGCAGCTTAGTGGTAGGGAACACTGAAGCTTTCTTT,CASSLVVGNTEAFF
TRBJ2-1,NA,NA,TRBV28,TGTGCCAGCAGTTTGGCCGGGACCATCGGTCAGTTCTTC,CASSLAGTIGQFF
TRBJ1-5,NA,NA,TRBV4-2,TGTGCCAGCAGCCAAGATTGGGGGGCTAGCAATCAGCCCCAGCATTTT,CASSQDWGASNQPQHF
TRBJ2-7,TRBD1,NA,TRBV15,TGTGCCACCAGCAGAGCGGGACAGGGGTCTGGGGAGCAGTACTTC,CATSRAGQGSGEQYF
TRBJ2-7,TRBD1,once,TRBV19,TGTGCCAGTAGTATAGCCGGGACAGGGGTAAACGAGCAGTACTTC,CASSIAGTGVNEQYF
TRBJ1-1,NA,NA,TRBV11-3,TGTGCCAGCAGCTCATCAGGGATCGTGAACACTGAAGCTTTCTTT,CASSSSGIVNTEAFF
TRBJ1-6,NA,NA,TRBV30,TGTGCCTGGACGCTGAGTTATAATTCACCCCTCCACTTT,CAWTLSYNSPLHF
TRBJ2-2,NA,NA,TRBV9,TGTGCCAGCAGCGTCCAGGATCGAGGCACCGGGGAGCTGTTTTTT,CASSVQDRGTGELFF
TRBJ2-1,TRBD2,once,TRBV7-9,TGTGGACTAGCGGGAGTTAATGAGCAGTTCTTC,CGLAGVNEQFF
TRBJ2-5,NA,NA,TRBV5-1,TGCGCCAGCAGTTCAACCAGCCCAGGGGCGGAGACCCAGTACTTC,CASSSTSPGAETQYF
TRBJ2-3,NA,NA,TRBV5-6,TGTGCCAGCAGCTTGGGGGATACGCAGTATTTT,CASSLGDTQYF
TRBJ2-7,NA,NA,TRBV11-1,TGTGCCAGCAGCTTGATTCAGGGCTCCTACGAGCAGTACTTC,CASSLIQGSYEQYF
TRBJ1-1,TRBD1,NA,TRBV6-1,TGTGCCAGCAGTGCCCAGACAGGGGAAAACACTGAAGCTTTCTTT,CASSAQTGENTEAFF
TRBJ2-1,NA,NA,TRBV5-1,TGCGCCAGCAGCTTGAGGACAGAGGGTGAGCAGTTCTTC,CASSLRTEGEQFF
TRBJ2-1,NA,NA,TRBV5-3,TGTGCCAGAAGTGAGGGAATTAGCTCCTACAATGAGCAGTTCTTC,CARSEGISSYNEQFF
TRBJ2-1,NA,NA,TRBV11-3,TGTGCCAGCAGCTTAAAAGGGGGGAGATTAGGCAATGAGCAGTTCTTC,CASSLKGGRLGNEQFF
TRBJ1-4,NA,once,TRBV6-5,TGTGCCAGCAGTCCGAATTCTCTTGAAAAACTGTTTTTT,CASSPNSLEKLFF
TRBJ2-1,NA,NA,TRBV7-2,TGTGCCAGCAGCTTGGACAGAAATACATACAATGAGCAGTTCTTC,CASSLDRNTYNEQFF
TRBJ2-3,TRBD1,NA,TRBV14,TGTGCCAGCAGCCAAGGTGGAACAGGGGCGGTTTGGGATACGCAGTATTTT,CASSQGGTGAVWDTQYF
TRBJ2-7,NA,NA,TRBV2,TGTGCCAGCAGTGAGAGGCCTAGGGAGTACTTC,CASSERPREYF
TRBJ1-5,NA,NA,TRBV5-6,TGTGCCAGCAGCATTGACCGAGATCAGCCCCAGCATTTT,CASSIDRDQPQHF
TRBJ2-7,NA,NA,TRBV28,TGTGCCAGCAGCCCAGGGGGGGAGCAGTACTTC,CASSPGGEQYF